These 27 T cell receptor beta chains were sequenced from one sample in a study of graft-versus-host responses after intestinal transplantation. For these TCRs, the target antigens are not known. Some clones are missing from TCRdb's copy, which holds only in-frame ones; the method was immunoSEQ multiplex PCR. The sample includes about 39,000 clones, about 93% of them seen just once. Specimen: unstimulated CD8+ T cells sorted from spleen or lymph node cells, collected before transplant. The receptors derive from a human donor who was the organ donor for an intestinal transplant.

This sequence joins TRBV4-3 and TRBJ2-1; TRBD1 matches 8 bases. There are 14 residues in the CDR3. V shed 1 base and J 8 bases; nucleotides not matched to a gene: 4. Germline CDR1 is LGHNA and CDR2 is YSLEER. CDR3 nucleotide sequence: TGCGCCAGCAGCCAAGGGACAGGGTCTGATGAGCAGTTCTTC. Encoded protein: CASSQGTGSDEQFF.

V gene TRBV15 combines with J gene TRBJ2-5; TRBD2 aligns across 14 bases. Germline values: CDR1 LNHNV, CDR2 YYDKDF (reference sequence). The V segment lost 1 base and the J segment 4 bases; nucleotides outside the gene matches: 5. The CDR3 is 17 amino acids. CDR3 amino acids: CATSRGAGLAGVETQYF. Written as DNA, the CDR3 is TGTGCCACCAGCAGAGGGGCGGGACTAGCGGGAGTAGAGACCCAGTACTTC.

The chain is built from TRBV6-9 and TRBJ2-7; D is uncertain. In germline, CDR1 is MNHGY, CDR2 SVAAGI. The CDR3 spans 13 residues. Trimming left V 3 bases short and J 5 bases short, with 11 bases between. Written as DNA, the CDR3 is TGTGCCAGCAGTTACGGGCGTGGCGACGAGCAGTACTTC. Its protein is CASSYGRGDEQYF.

This sequence joins TRBV27 and TRBJ2-7; D ambiguous. CDR1 and CDR2 from the germline V gene are MNHEY and SMNVEV (reference sequence). V was cut by 3 bases and J by 1 base, with 7 bases left in between. This CDR3 has 13 amino acids. The CDR3: CASSLGFSYEQYF. As DNA, the CDR3 is TGTGCCAGCAGTTTGGGGTTTTCCTACGAGCAGTACTTC.

This CDR3 reads CASSVDGQRNTEAFF. Written as DNA, the CDR3 is TGTGCCAGCAGCGTAGATGGGCAACGAAACACTGAAGCTTTCTTT. V gene TRBV9 combines with J gene TRBJ1-1; D not certain. CDR3 length: 15 amino acids. V lost 0 bases and J 2 bases, leaving 11 bases between the germline ends. Germline values: CDR1 SGDLS, CDR2 YYNGEE.

The gene calls are TRBV15 and TRBJ2-1, with TRBD1 as a possible D gene (6 bases). V dropped 0 bases and J dropped 5 bases, with 20 bases sitting between them. This CDR3 has 18 residues. The germline V gene encodes CDR1 LNHNV and CDR2 YYDKDF (reference sequence). CDR3: CATSRDLGGRLSNNEQFF. The DNA of the CDR3 is TGTGCCACCAGCAGAGATCTTGGGGGCCGACTCTCTAACAATGAGCAGTTCTTC.

This clone occurred once. The same CDR3 can be traced to other DNA sequences in this sample. J is TRBJ2-7 and V is TRBV11-2, with 12 bases aligning to TRBD2. The V gene's germline CDR1 is SGHAT and CDR2 FQNNGV. V was pared by 5 bases and J by 5 bases, with 10 bases of the junction left unmatched. The CDR3 runs to 16 residues. The CDR3, as DNA: TGTGCCAGCAGCCCATGGACTAGCGGGATGCTCCACGAGCAGTACTTC. It yields the protein CASSPWTSGMLHEQYF. Supplemented by reference TRBV11-2 and TRBJ2-7, the full variable domain reads EAGVAQSPRYKIIEKRQSVAFWCNPISGHATLYWYQQILGQGPKLLIQFQNNGVVDDSQLPKDRFSAERLKGVDSTLKIQPAKLEDSAVYLCASSPWTSGMLHEQYFGPGTRLTVT.

This chain joins TRBV9 and TRBJ2-5; 8 bases map to TRBD2. The CDR3 has 15 amino acids. CDR1 SGDLS and CDR2 YYNGEE come from the germline V gene. Losses at the gene ends were 0 bases for V and 2 bases for J; bases not matched to a gene: 3. The CDR3 here is CASSVGGTRQETQYF. The CDR3 DNA reads as TGTGCCAGCAGCGTAGGAGGGACTAGGCAAGAGACCCAGTACTTC.

The chain uses TRBV13 and TRBJ2-5; TRBD2 might be the D (6 bases). Germline V gene sequence: CDR1 PRHDT, CDR2 FYEKMQ (reference sequence). Trimming removed 4 bases from V and 5 bases from J, with 20 bases in between. This CDR3 has 16 residues. CDR3 sequence (DNA): TGTGCCAGCAGCTCGTCCGTGGGGGGTTCCTGGGAGACCCAGTACTTC. This translates into CASSSSVGGSWETQYF.

The genes are TRBV29-1 and TRBJ2-1, with D hard to call. V gave up 5 bases and J gave up 6 bases, with 5 bases separating them. Germline-derived CDR1 and CDR2 are SQVTM and ANQGSEA. The CDR3 contains 10 residues. The CDR3 coding sequence is TGCAGCGTTAGCCTCAATGAGCAGTTCTTC. Translated, it gives CSVSLNEQFF.

V is TRBV27 and J is TRBJ1-2; D unclear. CDR1 is MNHEY and CDR2 is SMNVEV in the germline V gene (reference sequence). This CDR3 has 11 amino acids. Trimming removed 11 bases at V and 8 bases at J, with 15 bases between. The CDR3 region has the DNA TGTGCCGCCGGCGTTAAGTACGGCTACACCTTC. Translating gives CAAGVKYGYTF.

The V call is TRBV7-6, the J call TRBJ2-7; 8 bases are a match to TRBD1. V lost 5 bases to trimming and J lost 0 bases; unmatched junction nucleotides: 3. Germline assignment: CDR1 SGHVS and CDR2 FNYEAQ. CDR3 length: 14 amino acids. CDR3 nucleotide sequence: TGTGCCAGCAGCCACAGGGGGAGCTCCTACGAGCAGTACTTC. This sequence encodes CASSHRGSSYEQYF.

The gene calls are TRBV9 and TRBJ2-5; 7 nucleotides line up with TRBD2. The closer fit of TRBJ2-7 to the DNA end suggests the J call may be wrong. The V gene's germline CDR1 is SGDLS and CDR2 YYNGEE. The CDR3 is 14 amino acids. For the CDR3, the DNA is TGTGCCAGCAGTCCGGGACTACCTTCCTACGAGCAGTACTTC. This codes for CASSPGLPSYEQYF.

The DNA of the CDR3 is TGTGCCAGCACCCACCTGGGGGCAACTAATGAAAAACTGTTTTTT. Its protein is CASTHLGATNEKLFF. This chain joins TRBV27 and TRBJ1-4; possibly TRBD1 for D (5 bases). V was trimmed by 7 bases and J by 0 bases, leaving 12 bases between them. This CDR3 comprises 15 residues. CDR1 and CDR2 from the germline V gene are MNHEY and SMNVEV (reference sequence).

This chain connects TRBV6-1 to TRBJ2-7; 9 nucleotides match TRBD2. Germline V lookup: CDR1 MNHNS, CDR2 SASEGT. The CDR3 is 15 residues long. The V segment lost 8 bases and the J segment 1 base; nucleotides outside the gene matches: 9. The CDR3 DNA follows: TGTGCCAGCCGGCTAGCGGGACAATATTCCTACGAGCAGTACTTC. Translation gives CASRLAGQYSYEQYF.

The chain employs TRBV14 and TRBJ2-1, with TRBD1 matching 9 bases. Unmatched junction bases numbered 4, after V lost 4 bases and J lost 3 bases. CDR3 size: 15 residues. Germline-derived CDR1 and CDR2 are SGHDN and FVKESK. This CDR3 reads CASSLPGQGYNEQFF. DNA of the CDR3: TGTGCCAGCAGCCTTCCGGGACAGGGCTACAATGAGCAGTTCTTC.

The V gene is TRBV5-1, the J gene TRBJ2-1; 9 nucleotides align to TRBD2. Germline V gene lookup returns CDR1 SGHRS and CDR2 YFSETQ. The CDR3 consists of 16 residues. V was clipped by 3 bases and J by 2 bases; unmatched bases: 6. CDR3 in amino acids: CASSSSGRRPYNEQFF. In DNA, the CDR3 is TGCGCCAGCAGCTCCAGCGGGAGGCGACCCTACAATGAGCAGTTCTTC.

V gene TRBV29-1 combines with J gene TRBJ2-3; 11 bases match TRBD2. The CDR3 totals 18 residues. Germline values: CDR1 SQVTM, CDR2 ANQGSEA. J gave up 1 base and V 1 base, and 10 bases lay outside the gene matches. The CDR3 region has the DNA TGCAGCGTTGAAGGATTAGCGGGGGGGGTTAAGCGCACAGATACGCAGTATTTT. This gives the protein CSVEGLAGGVKRTDTQYF.

The chain combines TRBV11-2 with TRBJ2-7, with 10 bases matching TRBD1. V was clipped by 7 bases and J by 6 bases; unmatched bases: 12. The CDR3 runs 15 residues. Per the germline V gene, CDR1 is SGHAT and CDR2 is FQNNGV. The CDR3 DNA reads as TGTGCCAGCACCTTGCGGACAGGGGGAATCGGCGAGCAGTACTTC. This encodes CASTLRTGGIGEQYF.

This clone was recorded once. CDR3 nucleotide sequence: TGCGCCAGCAGCTTGGCACCAGCCGCCCGACAGGCCGGGGAGCTGTTTTTT. Encoded protein: CASSLAPAARQAGELFF. The chain couples TRBV5-1 to TRBJ2-2, with D possibly TRBD1 on 6 matching bases. The V gene's germline CDR1 is SGHRS and CDR2 YFSETQ. This CDR3 region has 17 residues. With 0 bases removed from V and 6 bases from J, the gap between germline ends came to 18 bases.

The genes are TRBV6-5 and TRBJ1-5, with a tentative D call TRBD1 (5 bases). CDR3 size: 14 residues. Trimming left V 6 bases short and J 6 bases short, with 15 bases between. Per germline, CDR1 MNHEY and CDR2 SVGAGI. The CDR3 sequence is CASSPPGGTQPQHF. As DNA, the CDR3 is TGTGCCAGCAGCCCACCGGGGGGGACTCAGCCCCAGCATTTT.

The chain's CDR3 is CASFQQGGNQPQHF. The DNA for the CDR3 is TGTGCCAGTTTCCAGCAGGGAGGCAATCAGCCCCAGCATTTT. This chain joins TRBV19 and TRBJ1-5; a weak D match, TRBD1 (5 bases). CDR1 LNHDA and CDR2 SQIVND come from the germline V gene (reference sequence). This CDR3 has 14 amino acids. V was clipped by 8 bases and J by 2 bases, with 13 bases between them.

The chain employs TRBV7-2 and TRBJ2-1; no reliable D call. The CDR3 has 14 amino acids. CDR1 and CDR2 from the germline V gene are SGHTA and FQGNSA. V lost 1 base, J lost 7 bases, and 11 bases lay in between. This chain's CDR3 is CASSLGVPINEQFF. DNA for the CDR3: TGTGCCAGCAGCTTAGGAGTCCCGATAAATGAGCAGTTCTTC. Full variable domain (rest looked up from reference TRBV7-2 and TRBJ2-1): GAGVSQSPSNKVTEKGKDVELRCDPISGHTALYWYRQSLGQGLEFLIYFQGNSAPDKSGLPSDRFSAERTGGSVSTLTIQRTQQEDSAVYLCASSLGVPINEQFFGPGTRLTVL.

V gene TRBV9 combines with J gene TRBJ2-3; 9 nucleotides agree with TRBD2. The germline gives CDR1 SGDLS, CDR2 YYNGEE. Trimming at V came to 1 base and at J to 4 bases, leaving 7 bases not matched to a gene. The CDR3 covers 16 residues. The CDR3 coding sequence is TGTGCCAGCAGCGTACGGCGGGAGGGCATTTCAGATACGCAGTATTTT. This sequence encodes CASSVRREGISDTQYF. Full variable domain (outside the CDR3, taken from reference TRBV9 and TRBJ2-3): DSGVTQTPKHLITATGQRVTLRCSPRSGDLSVYWYQQSLDQGLQFLIQYYNGEERAKGNILERFSAQQFPDLHSELNLSSLELGDSALYFCASSVRREGISDTQYFGPGTRLTVL.

The CDR3 DNA reads as TGTGCCAGCAGCTTGGGGGCAAGGAGCTACAATGAGCAGTTCTTC. Translating it yields CASSLGARSYNEQFF. The chain employs TRBV5-5 and TRBJ2-1; D ambiguous. CDR1 and CDR2 (germline): SGHKS, YYEKEE (reference sequence). Trimming removed 0 bases at V and 3 bases at J, with 10 bases between. CDR3 length: 15 residues.

The chain carries TRBV9 and TRBJ1-2; 8 nucleotides line up with TRBD1. Germline CDR1 is SGDLS and CDR2 is YYNGEE. The J segment lost 6 bases and the V segment lost 3 bases, leaving 1 base of the junction unmatched. This CDR3 contains 12 residues. The CDR3 bases are TGTGCCAGCAGCGCGACAGGGGATGGCTACACCTTC. This gives the protein CASSATGDGYTF.

The chain carries TRBV11-2 and TRBJ2-3, with D unresolved. Trimming removed 7 bases at V and 6 bases at J, with 14 bases between. The germline V gene encodes CDR1 SGHAT and CDR2 FQNNGV. The CDR3 contains 13 residues. CDR3 nucleotides: TGTGCCAGCACCGGGCCGTCGGCGGATACGCAGTATTTT. Translation gives CASTGPSADTQYF.